These 21 T cell receptor beta chains originate from one sample sequenced in a study of blood T cell repertoires in COVID-19. Only in-frame clones appear in the TCRdb table, and some are missing; sequencing was by immunoSEQ multiplex PCR. The data hold hundreds of thousands of clones, with 87% observed a single time. Specimen: peripheral blood. These receptors all come from a man between 18 and 35 years old with active or convalescent COVID-19.

V is TRBV2 and J is TRBJ2-3; a possible D gene is TRBD2 (5 bases). The germline CDR1 and CDR2 sequences are SNHLY and FYNNEI. V lost 6 bases and J 4 bases, leaving 8 bases between the germline ends. The CDR3 sequence is 12 residues long. The CDR3 bases are TGTGCCAGCAGCGTCGGGGCAGATACGCAGTATTTT. Amino acids: CASSVGADTQYF.

The chain carries TRBV4-3 and TRBJ2-1, with D possibly being TRBD2 (6 bases). The ends were cut back, 0 bases at V and 4 bases at J, with 10 bases in the middle. CDR3 length equals 15 residues. Germline V CDR1 and CDR2: LGHNA, YSLEER. The CDR3 region has the DNA TGCGCCAGCAGCCAAGAAGATGGGACTTACAATGAGCAGTTCTTC. This gives the protein CASSQEDGTYNEQFF.

V gene TRBV5-1 combines with J gene TRBJ1-2, with D unclear. V lost 1 base, J lost 5 bases, and 15 bases lay in between. The CDR3 length is 15 residues. The germline V gene encodes CDR1 SGHRS and CDR2 YFSETQ. CDR3 sequence: CASSLSRDSGYGYTF. DNA for the CDR3: TGCGCCAGCAGCTTGTCGAGGGATTCGGGATATGGCTACACCTTC.

The V gene is TRBV11-2, the J gene TRBJ1-1; 8 bases are shared with TRBD1. CDR1 SGHAT and CDR2 FQNNGV come from the germline V gene. The length of the CDR3 is 15 residues. J was trimmed by 6 bases and V by 2 bases; bases with no gene match: 8. Here the CDR3 DNA reads TGTGCCAGCAGCTTATTAGGGACAGGTTCCGCTGAAGCTTTCTTT. It codes for CASSLLGTGSAEAFF. Full variable domain (missing parts from reference TRBV11-2 and TRBJ1-1): EAGVAQSPRYKIIEKRQSVAFWCNPISGHATLYWYQQILGQGPKLLIQFQNNGVVDDSQLPKDRFSAERLKGVDSTLKIQPAKLEDSAVYLCASSLLGTGSAEAFFGQGTRLTVV.

V is TRBV29-1 and J is TRBJ1-1, with unresolved D. This CDR3 spans 11 amino acids. Trimming left V 2 bases short and J 2 bases short, with 3 bases between. The germline V gene encodes CDR1 SQVTM and CDR2 ANQGSEA. DNA for the CDR3: TGCAGCGTTGAAATAAACACTGAAGCTTTCTTT. Encoded protein: CSVEINTEAFF.

The chain links TRBV5-1 to TRBJ1-1, with D perhaps matching TRBD1 (6 bases). The V end was cut by 6 bases, the J end by 5 bases, with 14 bases between. Germline V lookup: CDR1 SGHRS, CDR2 YFSETQ. The CDR3 runs to 13 residues. The CDR3 sequence is CASKKGGPTEAFF. For the CDR3, the DNA is TGCGCCAGCAAAAAGGGGGGGCCTACTGAAGCTTTCTTT. Complete variable domain (other parts from reference TRBV5-1 and TRBJ1-1): KAGVTQTPRYLIKTRGQQVTLSCSPISGHRSVSWYQQTPGQGLQFLFEYFSETQRNKGNFPGRFSGRQFSNSRSEMNVSTLELGDSALYLCASKKGGPTEAFFGQGTRLTVV.

This chain links TRBV18 with TRBJ2-1, with D possibly being TRBD2 (6 bases). V gave up 3 bases and J gave up 2 bases, with 11 bases separating them. The CDR3 spans 15 residues. Germline-derived CDR1 and CDR2 are KGHSH and LQKENI. CDR3 sequence: CASSPLAGTYNEQFF. CDR3 in DNA: TGTGCCAGCTCACCGTTGGCGGGGACCTACAATGAGCAGTTCTTC.

The chain employs TRBV18 and TRBJ1-5; TRBD1 matches 7 bases. The CDR3 is 14 amino acids. Germline V gene sequence: CDR1 KGHSH, CDR2 LQKENI. Trimming removed 3 bases from V and 8 bases from J; junction bases left unmatched: 7. The CDR3 sequence: CASSPVQGKEPQHF. In DNA form, the CDR3 reads TGTGCCAGCTCACCGGTACAGGGGAAAGAGCCCCAGCATTTT.

The rearrangement links TRBV11-2 to TRBJ2-7; D is perhaps TRBD1 (5 bases). The germline V and J ends were trimmed by 4 bases and 9 bases, with 13 bases remaining between them. The CDR3 is 12 amino acids. In germline, CDR1 is SGHAT, CDR2 FQNNGV. For the CDR3, the DNA is TGTGCCAGCAGCTACCGACAGCCCGGGCAGTACTTC. Translated: CASSYRQPGQYF.

J is TRBJ1-6 and V is TRBV19, with D perhaps TRBD1 (5 bases). The CDR3 extends over 15 amino acids. The V end was cut by 1 base, the J end by 6 bases, with 10 bases between. CDR1 LNHDA and CDR2 SQIVND come from the germline V gene (reference sequence). CDR3 amino acids: CASSIGGVRNSPLHF. DNA for the CDR3: TGTGCCAGTAGTATAGGGGGGGTGCGTAATTCACCCCTCCACTTT.

The V and J genes are TRBV3-1 (or the pseudogene TRBV3-2) and TRBJ2-5, with D perhaps matching TRBD2 (5 bases). V was trimmed by 0 bases and J by 1 base, leaving 15 bases between them. Germline V gene data show CDR1 as LGHDT and CDR2 as YNNKEL (reference sequence). CDR3 length: 17 amino acids. This chain's CDR3 is CASSQEQSLVPQETQYF. The CDR3 DNA is TGTGCCAGCAGCCAAGAGCAGTCACTAGTGCCCCAAGAGACCCAGTACTTC.

The chain combines TRBV15 with TRBJ2-5; D remains ambiguous. Trimming pared 0 bases from V and 1 base from J, leaving 9 bases between. Germline loops: CDR1 LNHNV, CDR2 YYDKDF (reference sequence). The CDR3 covers 15 residues. The CDR3 coding sequence is TGTGCCACCAGCAGAGATGCAGGCTCCCAAGAGACCCAGTACTTC. It encodes CATSRDAGSQETQYF.

J is TRBJ1-1 and V is TRBV6-5; 7 bases agree with TRBD1. The germline V gene has CDR1 MNHEY and CDR2 SVGAGI. The CDR3 length is 14 residues. V was clipped by 5 bases and J by 1 base; unmatched bases: 4. The DNA of the CDR3 is TGTGCCAGCAGTCTAGGGACAGAGAACACTGAAGCTTTCTTT. The encoded protein is CASSLGTENTEAFF.

The chain combines TRBV6-5 with TRBJ1-1, with D maybe TRBD1 (6 bases). Germline assignment: CDR1 MNHEY and CDR2 SVGAGI. V was shortened by 5 bases and J by 5 bases, with 15 bases between the two germline ends. The CDR3 spans 14 residues. DNA of the CDR3: TGTGCCAGCAGTACTGACAGGTTTACGACTGAAGCTTTCTTT. This gives the protein CASSTDRFTTEAFF.

V gene TRBV15 combines with J gene TRBJ2-5, with TRBD1 matching over 9 bases. CDR1 is LNHNV and CDR2 is YYDKDF in the germline V gene (reference sequence). The ends lost 3 bases at V and 0 bases at J; junction bases unmatched: 5. The CDR3 contains 16 residues. CDR3 sequence: CATSREDRGNQETQYF. The CDR3 coding sequence is TGTGCCACCAGCAGGGAGGACAGGGGCAACCAAGAGACCCAGTACTTC.

V is TRBV4-1 and J is TRBJ2-7; D is undetermined. Trimming pared 3 bases from V and 5 bases from J, leaving 5 bases between. Germline loops: CDR1 MGHRA, CDR2 YSYEKL. This CDR3 contains 11 residues. CDR3 residues: CASSHRNEQYF. CDR3 coding DNA: TGCGCCAGCAGCCATAGAAACGAGCAGTACTTC.

The J gene is TRBJ2-3, the V gene TRBV11-1; D perhaps matches TRBD1 (6 bases). There are 16 residues in the CDR3. Looked up from germline, CDR1 is SGHAT and CDR2 is FQDESV (reference sequence). V was cut by 5 bases and J by 5 bases, with 20 bases left in between. CDR3 region: CASSPRGNLRGDTQYF. CDR3 coding DNA: TGTGCCAGCAGCCCTAGGGGGAACCTCAGAGGAGATACGCAGTATTTT.

The V gene is TRBV10-2, the J gene TRBJ2-5; D is possibly TRBD2 (6 bases). Trimming took off 5 bases at V and 4 bases at J, with 11 bases between the two ends. Per the germline V gene, CDR1 is WSHSY and CDR2 is SAAADI. This CDR3 is built from 13 residues. For the CDR3, the DNA is TGCGCCAGCAGTTTCTCGCGGGGAGAGACCCAGTACTTC. Translation: CASSFSRGETQYF.

The chain is built from TRBV3-1 (or the pseudogene TRBV3-2) and TRBJ2-2; 9 bases match TRBD2. Germline V gives CDR1 LGHDT, CDR2 YNNKEL (reference sequence). The V segment lost 1 base and the J segment 5 bases; nucleotides outside the gene matches: 5. The length of the CDR3 is 16 residues. As DNA, the CDR3 is TGTGCCAGCAGCCAAGTATTTGCGGGAGGGACCGGGGAGCTGTTTTTT. Its translation is CASSQVFAGGTGELFF.

The genes are TRBV1 and TRBJ2-1; TRBD1 was called by the table and not checked on the DNA. TRBV1 is flagged as a pseudogene. The CDR3 totals 14 residues. The chain's CDR3 is CTSSGGTGHDEQFF. For the CDR3, the DNA is TGCACCAGCAGCGGCGGGACAGGGCACGATGAGCAGTTCTTC.

The chain couples TRBV27 to TRBJ1-5; D possibly corresponds to TRBD1 (5 bases). This CDR3 comprises 15 residues. V was pared by 11 bases and J by 3 bases, with 20 bases between. Germline lookup yields CDR1 MNHEY and CDR2 SMNVEV (reference sequence). This CDR3 reads CASHPGGMINQPQHF. CDR3 nucleotides: TGTGCCTCCCATCCCGGGGGAATGATCAATCAGCCCCAGCATTTT.